This T cell receptor beta chain comes out of a study of blood T cell repertoires in COVID-19. Under the authors' procedure: How many nucleated cells were present was estimated from reference gene primer amplification. Clones were sequenced by immunoSEQ multiplex PCR, and TCRdb holds only the in-frame ones, with some missing. Clonal size and the V and J genes are those of that table, whereas D and trimming came from the DNA. The sample includes about 83,000 clones, around 90% of them seen just once. The ends were cut back, 4 bases at V and 4 bases at J, with 16 bases in the middle. The germline gives CDR1 ENHRY, CDR2 SYGVKD. The CDR3 is made up of 15 amino acids.

This TCR derives from an elderly woman with active or convalescent COVID-19. The sample taken for sequencing was peripheral blood. The chain uses TRBV10-3 and TRBJ1-1; perhaps TRBD1 as D (6 bases). The CDR3, as DNA: TGTGCCATCAGTGCCCGACAGGCTGGGTCCACTGAAGCTTTCTTT. Amino acid sequence: CAISARQAGSTEAFF.